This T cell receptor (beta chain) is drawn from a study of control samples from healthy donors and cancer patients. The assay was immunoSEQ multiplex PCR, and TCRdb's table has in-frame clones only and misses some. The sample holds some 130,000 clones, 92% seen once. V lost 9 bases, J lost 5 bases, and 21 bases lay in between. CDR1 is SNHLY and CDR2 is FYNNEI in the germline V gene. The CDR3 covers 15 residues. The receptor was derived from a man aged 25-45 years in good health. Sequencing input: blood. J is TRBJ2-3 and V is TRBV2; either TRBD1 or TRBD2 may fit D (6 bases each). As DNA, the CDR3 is TGTGCCAGAGGGACGGGGGCCCTTATTAGAGATACGCAGTATTTT. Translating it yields CARGTGALIRDTQYF.